This T cell receptor (beta chain) was recovered during a study of CD8+ T cells in alopecia areata. Germline V CDR1 and CDR2: SQVTM, ANQGSEA. This CDR3 has 12 amino acids. V dropped 3 bases and J dropped 12 bases, with 15 bases sitting between them. Isolated RNA was reverse transcribed into cDNA used as the sequencing template. Sequenced by immunoSEQ multiplex PCR; TCRdb stores in-frame clones only, minus some. The sample yields a few hundred thousand clones, around two fifths seen once. Concerning this clone itself: Other DNA variants within this sample encode the same CDR3.

Regarding treatment: oral pan-JAK inhibitor, 5-10 mg twice daily. Peripheral blood samples and lesional scalp punch biopsies were obtained from alopecia areata patients. This sequence was found in a human donor with alopecia areata. The material sequenced was CD4+ T cells sorted from blood, taken at approximately week 37, from a patient treated with tofacitinib. This chain links TRBV29-1 with TRBJ2-1; D is uncertain. CDR3 loop: CSVEVMAEGQFF. DNA for the CDR3: TGCAGCGTTGAGGTTATGGCTGAAGGGCAGTTCTTC.